This T cell receptor beta chain appears in the sequencing data of a study of T cell changes during pregnancy in multiple sclerosis. The count of this clone is one. Germline-derived CDR1 and CDR2 are SGDLS and YYNGEE. This CDR3 is built from 13 residues. V lost 3 bases to trimming and J lost 5 bases, with 11 bases between them. The method was immunoSEQ multiplex PCR; TCRdb's version includes in-frame clones alone and lacks a portion of them. The table includes tens of thousands of clones, less than 95% detected once. This sequence originates from a female donor with multiple sclerosis, enrolled in a pregnancy study. The rearrangement joins TRBV9 to TRBJ1-1, with a possible D match to TRBD1 (6 bases). Source: peripheral blood, taken in the third trimester of pregnancy. The CDR3 is CASSEGGRTEAFF. As DNA, the CDR3 is TGTGCCAGCAGCGAGGGGGGGAGGACTGAAGCTTTCTTT.